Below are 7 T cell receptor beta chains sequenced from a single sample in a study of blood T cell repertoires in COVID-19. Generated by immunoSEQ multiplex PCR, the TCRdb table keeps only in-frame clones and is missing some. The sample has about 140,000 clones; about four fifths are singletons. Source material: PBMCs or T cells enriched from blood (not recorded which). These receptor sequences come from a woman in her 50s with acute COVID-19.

CDR3 loop: CSVETGTSHNEQFF. Here the CDR3 DNA reads TGCAGCGTAGAAACCGGGACTTCACACAATGAGCAGTTCTTC. This sequence joins TRBV29-1 and TRBJ2-1, with a possible D match to TRBD2 (6 bases). V shed 6 bases and J shed 5 bases, with 17 bases lying between them. From germline, CDR1 is SQVTM and CDR2 ANQGSEA. This CDR3 is built from 14 residues.

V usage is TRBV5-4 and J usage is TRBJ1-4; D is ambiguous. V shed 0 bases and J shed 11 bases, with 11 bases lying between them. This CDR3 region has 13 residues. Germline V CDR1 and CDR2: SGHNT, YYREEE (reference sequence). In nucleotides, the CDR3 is TGTGCCAGCAGCTTGGTGGAGGTTGGGAAACTGTTTTTT. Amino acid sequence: CASSLVEVGKLFF. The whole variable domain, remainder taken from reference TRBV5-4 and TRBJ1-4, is ETGVTQSPTHLIKTRGQQVTLRCSSQSGHNTVSWYQQALGQGPQFIFQYYREEENGRGNFPPRFSGLQFPNYSSELNVNALELDDSALYLCASSLVEVGKLFFGSGTQLSVL.

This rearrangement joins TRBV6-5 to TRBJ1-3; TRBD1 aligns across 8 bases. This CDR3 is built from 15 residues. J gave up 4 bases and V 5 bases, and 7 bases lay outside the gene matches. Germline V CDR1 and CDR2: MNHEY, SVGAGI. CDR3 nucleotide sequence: TGTGCCAGCAGTCCCCCGGGACAGGTGGGAAACACCATATATTTT. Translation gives CASSPPGQVGNTIYF.

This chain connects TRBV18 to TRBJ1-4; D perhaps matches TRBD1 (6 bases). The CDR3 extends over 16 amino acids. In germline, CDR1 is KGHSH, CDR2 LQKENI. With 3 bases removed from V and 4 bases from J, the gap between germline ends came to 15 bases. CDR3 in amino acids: CASSPFGQMGNEKLFF. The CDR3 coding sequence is TGTGCCAGCTCACCGTTCGGACAGATGGGTAATGAAAAACTGTTTTTT.

The CDR3 coding sequence is TGTGCCAGCATTCCTTCAGCGGGAGCGAAAGATACGCAGTATTTT. This translates into CASIPSAGAKDTQYF. This chain connects TRBV28 to TRBJ2-3; 8 nucleotides line up with TRBD2. J lost 5 bases, V lost 7 bases, and 11 bases had no gene match. CDR3 length equals 15 residues. Germline V gives CDR1 MDHEN, CDR2 SYDVKM.

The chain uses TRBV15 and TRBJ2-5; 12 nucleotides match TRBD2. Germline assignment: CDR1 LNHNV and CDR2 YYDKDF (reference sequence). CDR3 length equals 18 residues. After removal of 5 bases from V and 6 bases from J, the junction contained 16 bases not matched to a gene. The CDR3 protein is CATSRSPMTSGSGKTQYF. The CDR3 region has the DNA TGTGCCACCAGCCGAAGCCCGATGACTAGCGGGAGCGGTAAGACCCAGTACTTC.

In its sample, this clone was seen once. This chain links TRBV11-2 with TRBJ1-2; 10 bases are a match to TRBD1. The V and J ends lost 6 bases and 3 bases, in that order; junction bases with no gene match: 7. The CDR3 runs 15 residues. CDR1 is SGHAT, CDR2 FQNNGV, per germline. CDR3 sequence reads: CASRNPGTGDYGYTF. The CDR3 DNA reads TGTGCCAGCAGAAATCCCGGGACAGGGGACTATGGCTACACCTTC. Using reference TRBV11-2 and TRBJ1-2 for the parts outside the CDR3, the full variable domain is EAGVAQSPRYKIIEKRQSVAFWCNPISGHATLYWYQQILGQGPKLLIQFQNNGVVDDSQLPKDRFSAERLKGVDSTLKIQPAKLEDSAVYLCASRNPGTGDYGYTFGSGTRLTVV.